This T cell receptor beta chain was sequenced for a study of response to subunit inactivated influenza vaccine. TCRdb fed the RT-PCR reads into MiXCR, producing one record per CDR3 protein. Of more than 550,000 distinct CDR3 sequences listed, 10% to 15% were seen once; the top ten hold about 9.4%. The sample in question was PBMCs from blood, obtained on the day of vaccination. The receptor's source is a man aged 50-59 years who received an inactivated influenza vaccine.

The CDR3 protein is CSVGRSTDTQYF. In nucleotides, the CDR3 is TGCAGCGTTGGCAGAAGCACAGATACGCAGTATTTT. V and J are TRBV29-1 and TRBJ2-3; D is unclear. The CDR3 is made up of 12 amino acids. Germline assignment: CDR1 SQVTM and CDR2 ANQGSEA. V was pared by 4 bases and J by 0 bases, with 5 bases between.